This T cell receptor beta chain was captured by sequencing in a study of cytomegalovirus exposure and HLA in healthy donors. Study-level findings and limits: In an earlier analysis, in approximately 630 donors, most V segments appeared productive either ~90% or ~30% of the time. Later on, an analysis showed TCR association rates differing by HLA locus, with DRB1 the most and HLA-C the fewest. Later examination showed HLA-associated TCR beta chains had greater clonal expansion than equally common others. In a later analysis, a missense DCLRE1C variant was linked to TCR beta V- and J-gene trimming.

Primers included in the PCR were 60 Vbeta and 13 Jbeta primers. Measured with immunoSEQ multiplex PCR; TCRdb has only the in-frame clones, and not every one. The data show fewer than 250,000 clones, 81% seen once. The CDR3 is made up of 17 amino acids. Germline V CDR1 and CDR2: SNHLY, FYNNEI. The ends lost 6 bases at V and 5 bases at J; junction bases unmatched: 13. Concerning this clone: What it binds is not known.

J is TRBJ2-1 and V is TRBV2; the match to TRBD2 covers 10 bases. Sequenced input: PBMCs. The receptor comes from a man in his late teens or twenties in good health and CMV-seronegative. Here the CDR3 DNA reads TGTGCCAGCAGCGCCCCACCCGTAGCGGGAGGTCACAATGAGCAGTTCTTC. This codes for CASSAPPVAGGHNEQFF.